This TCR beta chain was identified during a study of long-term antiretroviral therapy in people with HIV. It was version v3.0 of the immunoSEQ assay that was run at survey level. TCRdb keeps only in-frame clones here, not all; method: immunoSEQ multiplex PCR. The data hold about 50,000 clones, with around 84% observed a single time. The CDR3 consists of 19 residues. Trimming took 2 bases from V and 7 from J; bases not matched to a gene: 17. Germline loops: CDR1 MNHEY, CDR2 SMNVEV (reference sequence). Whole-study results and caveats: HIV repertoires covered narrower CDR3 length ranges than controls did.

The count of this clone is one. Antigen unknown. The material sequenced was unsorted PBMCs, taken 0.8 years after starting antiretroviral therapy. This receptor was obtained from a woman in her late teens or twenties with HIV. The chain couples TRBV27 to TRBJ2-1, with 10 bases aligning to TRBD2. CDR3 bases: TGTGCCAGCAGTTTACACGGACTGGCCAGCGGGAGGGCCGGAAATGAGCAGTTCTTC. It is translated as CASSLHGLASGRAGNEQFF.